This TCR beta chain was obtained from a study of blood T cell repertoires in COVID-19 (TCRdb year 2020). Notes on the research overall: Samples covering the acute and convalescent phases of COVID-19 were provided by collaborators in the United States, Italy and Spain. The material from the prospective study consisted of cDNA or gDNA derived from T cells, B-cell-depleted T cells, or PBMCs. Subjects who had been exposed to COVID-19, were actively infected with it, or had recovered from it provided the deeply sampled blood TCRbeta repertoires that made up the dataset. The repertoires were made available in a free public database intended to serve as a resource for research on the immune response to SARS-CoV-2. The samples were drawn from two sources: the first 160 participants of the ongoing ImmuneRACE study, and 1,000 to 1,500 subjects contributed by 6 global collaborators. The sample metadata nearly always contained a de-identified subject ID, COVID-19 status, age in years and sex. Where available, HLA class I and class II types were obtained from metadata supplied by the sample provider rather than from assay-based typing.

TCRbeta CDR3 regions were amplified from genomic DNA by means of the immunoSEQ Assay, a bias-controlled multiplex PCR. Concerning the study's data processing: The number of nucleated cells in each sample was estimated from the amplification of reference gene primers within the assay. To quantify the absolute abundance of each unique TCRbeta CDR3 rearrangement, sequence reads were collapsed and filtered. Productive Simpson clonality was computed per sample as the square root of Simpson's diversity index over productive rearrangements. The immuneACCESS repertoire file appears here via TCRdb, limited to in-frame rearrangements. These files lack a portion of the clones; in checked studies, under half of the deficit traces to unresolved V genes, and the cause of the others is not known. The DNA gave D and trimming, while V, J and clone size come from that table. The sample yields approximately 150,000 clones; around 80% were counted once. Of the sample, about 1.9% is held by the ten largest clones.

Paper-wide results and their limitations: The amount of clinical and demographic metadata varied by source and participant and was provided uncurated.

The collaborating institutions used their own protocols to collect whole blood in K2EDTA tubes. For TCRbeta analysis, collaborator samples were shipped as frozen whole blood, as isolated PBMCs, or as DNA extracted from either sample type. In its sample, this clone was seen once. Its specific antigen is unknown. No clone much larger than this one lies a single base away; base qualities are absent. This receptor was obtained from a woman aged 60-70 years with acute or convalescent COVID-19. The sample was peripheral blood.

The CDR3 protein is CASSERQGAYEQYF. The DNA reads TGTGCCAGCAGTGAGAGACAGGGGGCCTACGAGCAGTACTTC. The V and J genes are TRBV6-1 and TRBJ2-7, with 9 middle bases fitting TRBD1. The germline V gene encodes CDR1 MNHNS and CDR2 SASEGT. Trimming accounts for 3 bases at V and 2 bases at J, while the number of junction bases matched to no gene is 2. From cysteine to phenylalanine, the CDR3 is 14 amino acids long. Kept here is only the CDR3 DNA, which spans 42 bases and is read in frame from base 1.